This entry is about one TCR beta chain. Per germline, CDR1 SGHRS and CDR2 YFSETQ. The length of the CDR3 is 14 residues. V was trimmed by 3 bases and J by 0 bases, leaving 9 bases between them. The sample is drawn from a study of cytomegalovirus exposure and HLA in healthy donors. The PCR ran on 60 Vbeta and 13 Jbeta primers. Method: immunoSEQ multiplex PCR; TCRdb's copy keeps in-frame clones and lacks some. In the table there are some 180,000 clones, more than 85% of which are singletons. The rearrangement joins TRBV5-1 to TRBJ1-2, with a weak D call TRBD1 (6 bases). The sequence was obtained from a girl under three years old in good health and CMV-seronegative. The sample taken for sequencing was PBMCs. CDR3 in amino acids: CASSWTVSNYGYTF. In DNA form, the CDR3 reads TGCGCCAGCAGCTGGACAGTGTCTAACTATGGCTACACCTTC.